The rows below give T cell receptor beta chains drawn from one sample of a study of cytomegalovirus exposure and HLA in healthy donors. Profiling relied on immunoSEQ multiplex PCR, and the TCRdb table lists in-frame clones only, not all of them. The profile shows 100,000 to 150,000 clones, about three quarters of them singletons. What was sequenced was PBMCs. The receptors stem from a woman aged 35 to 49 in good health and CMV-seronegative. Each CDR3 is given without its conserved first and last residue.

j_call v_call cdr3_aa
TRBJ2-7 TRBV6-4 ASSRQGAEAYEQY
TRBJ1-4 TRBV28 ATANRGTREKLF
TRBJ2-1 TRBV29-1 SAKTSGGGSYNEQF
TRBJ2-7 TRBV30 AWSVQYRGPHEQY
TRBJ1-3 TRBV5-4 ASSLRLVAGPSGNTIY
TRBJ2-7 TRBV29-1 SVERENYEQY
TRBJ2-3 TRBV11-3 ASSPGLAGETDTQY
TRBJ1-1 TRBV7-9 ASSSGMRSEAF
TRBJ2-2 TRBV2 ASSIGRASNTGELF
TRBJ2-1 TRBV5-1 ASSLVRTGGTNEQF
TRBJ2-3 TRBV27 ASSLSRTGTDTQY
TRBJ2-7 TRBV15 ATSRTPGQGAYEQY
TRBJ2-7 TRBV7-9 ASSFGSDRTHEQY
TRBJ2-6 TRBV29-1 SVVTSGEDSGANGLT
TRBJ1-5 TRBV7-9 ASSLGGWTGSGNQPQH
TRBJ2-3 TRBV29-1 SVEGTGRTDTQY
TRBJ2-1 TRBV2 ASRALDWRPGGYEQF
TRBJ1-1 TRBV30 AWRVQGADSEAF
TRBJ2-7 TRBV27 ASSLRTGTELYEQY
TRBJ1-5 TRBV29-1 SVGTGNQPQH
TRBJ2-7 TRBV30 AWSHKTLYEQY
TRBJ1-1 TRBV7-6 ASSAGPRRPAF
TRBJ2-3 TRBV11-2 ASSLSGGNTDTQY
TRBJ1-4 TRBV2 ASSGRQGSAEKLF
TRBJ1-1 TRBV6-5 ASRWTGRTEAF
TRBJ1-6 TRBV5-1 ASREPGTAYNSPLH
TRBJ1-1 TRBV5-6 ASSPRFPPEAF
NA TRBV5-1 ASCQVSGSFYEQY
TRBJ1-1 TRBV28 ASSPPGRGGRNTEAF
TRBJ1-2 TRBV9 ASSGSGTGGEDYGYT
TRBJ2-7 TRBV4-2 ASSQDLAGTSGGSSYEQY
TRBJ2-7 TRBV11-2 ASSLVAGGSYEQY
TRBJ1-4 TRBV27 ASRTIGPYEKLF
TRBJ1-1 TRBV5-1 ASSLIGRGGTEAF
TRBJ2-7 TRBV27 ASRISQGSSYEQY
TRBJ2-1 TRBV5-1 ASSAYSPGTGPGNNEQF
TRBJ2-1 TRBV19 ASSELNGEQF
TRBJ2-2 TRBV5-1 ASSFMAGGYTGELF
TRBJ1-2 TRBV6-5 ASNTARGQANGYT
TRBJ1-1 TRBV5-8 ASSLAFLEAF